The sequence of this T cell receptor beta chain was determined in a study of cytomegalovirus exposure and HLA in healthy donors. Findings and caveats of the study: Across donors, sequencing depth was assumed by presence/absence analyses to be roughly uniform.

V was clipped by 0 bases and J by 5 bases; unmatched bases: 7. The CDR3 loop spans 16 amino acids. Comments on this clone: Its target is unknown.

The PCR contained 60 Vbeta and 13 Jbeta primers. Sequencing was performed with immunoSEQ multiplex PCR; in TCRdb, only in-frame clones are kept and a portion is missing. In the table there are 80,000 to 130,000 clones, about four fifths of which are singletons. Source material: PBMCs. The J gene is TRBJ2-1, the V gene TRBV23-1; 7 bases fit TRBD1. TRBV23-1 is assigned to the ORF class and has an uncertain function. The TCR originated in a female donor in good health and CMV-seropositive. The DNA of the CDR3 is TGCGCCAGCAGTCAATCCGAGGAGACAGGGAACAATGAGCAGTTCTTC. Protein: CASSQSEETGNNEQFF.